This TCR beta chain was identified during a study of T cells in Graves' hyperthyroidism and ophthalmopathy. Amplified TCR beta CDR3 regions came from RNA transcripts. TCR CDR3 regions were first amplified by RT-PCR with HTBI primers. TCRdb reprocessed the multiplex PCR reads via MiXCR and lists one record per CDR3 protein. The data hold 300,000 to 400,000 distinct CDR3 sequences, with roughly 20% observed a single time. The CDR3 spans 14 residues. Germline-derived CDR1 and CDR2 are SNHLY and FYNNEI. The germline V and J ends were trimmed by 6 bases and 7 bases, with 15 bases remaining between them. This clonotype was seen ten or more times.

Material for sequencing was blood. The clonotype was recovered from a young man with Graves' ophthalmopathy. The chain is built from TRBV2 and TRBJ2-2; D gene ambiguous. Here the CDR3 DNA reads TGTGCCAGCAGCTCTGACCGGGCGGTCGGGGAGCTGTTTTTT. This gives the protein CASSSDRAVGELFF. Using reference TRBV2 and TRBJ2-2 for the parts outside the CDR3, the full variable domain is EPEVTQTPSHQVTQMGQEVILRCVPISNHLYFYWYRQILGQKVEFLVSFYNNEISEKSEIFDDQFSVERPDGSNFTLKIRSTKLEDSAMYFCASSSDRAVGELFFGEGSRLTVL.